This entry features one T cell receptor (beta chain) sequence. The antigen is undetermined. CDR1 SGHNT and CDR2 YYREEE come from the germline V gene (reference sequence). The CDR3 contains 14 residues. V dropped 4 bases and J dropped 3 bases, with 10 bases sitting between them. The material for each subset, its genomic DNA, was split evenly across several immunoSEQ plates. Some clones are missing from TCRdb's copy, which holds only in-frame ones; the method was immunoSEQ multiplex PCR. The data contain roughly 2,000,000 clones, 80% to 95% of them singletons. CD45RO-negative CD8 cells positively selected for CCR7 made up the naive population, which excluded terminally differentiated effector memory CD45RA+ cells. This sample stems from a study of shared clonotypes between healthy human individuals. The study's findings and limits: All-four-donor shared clonotypes had higher generation probabilities than non-shared clonotypes did. Generally, naive subsets (rather than memory subsets) showed larger estimated richness.

The rearrangement joins TRBV5-4 to TRBJ1-4; D not resolved. The clonotype was recovered from a man aged 18 to 35 in good health. Some clones in this sample may be carry-over from other donors' samples. What was sequenced was naive CD8+ T cells from PBMCs. The CDR3 reads CASSPHGANEKLFF. For the CDR3, the DNA is TGTGCCAGCAGCCCTCATGGGGCTAATGAAAAACTGTTTTTT.